Described below is a single T cell receptor (beta chain) sequence and its context. The antigen is undetermined. This record comes from a study of response to subunit inactivated influenza vaccine. TCRdb re-called the RT-PCR reads with MiXCR, one entry per CDR3 protein. The data show over 750,000 distinct CDR3 sequences, roughly 20% seen once. Study outcomes and limitations: The authors suggested that every seasonal influenza vaccination recruits few new T cells.

Germline V lookup: CDR1 SGHRS, CDR2 YFSETQ. The CDR3 consists of 15 residues. The V end was cut by 7 bases, the J end by 2 bases, with 19 bases between. This rearrangement joins TRBV5-1 to TRBJ2-7; D uncertain. The sequence was collected from a man aged 50-60 years who received an inactivated influenza vaccine. The sample consisted of PBMCs from blood, taken more than 4 days after vaccination. As DNA, the CDR3 is TGCGCCAGCCGACTCAATGCAGAGGCCGCCTACGAGCAGTACTTC. Amino acids: CASRLNAEAAYEQYF. The complete variable domain, with remaining parts taken from reference TRBV5-1 and TRBJ2-7, reads KAGVTQTPRYLIKTRGQQVTLSCSPISGHRSVSWYQQTPGQGLQFLFEYFSETQRNKGNFPGRFSGRQFSNSRSEMNVSTLELGDSALYLCASRLNAEAAYEQYFGPGTRLTVT.